The 32 T cell receptor beta chains reported below all come from one sample, sequenced in a study of early T cells in non-severe SARS-CoV-2 infection. TCRdb redid the calling of the 5' RACE reads with MiXCR, one entry per CDR3 protein. The data show over 25,000 distinct CDR3 sequences, with around 7% seen just once and less than 5% held by the top ten. The sample comprised whole blood. The receptors shown here come from an adult who was a healthcare worker with PCR-confirmed SARS-CoV-2 infection or an uninfected control (not recorded which).

This clonotype was seen more than once but under ten times. The chain couples TRBV7-3 to TRBJ1-1, with D perhaps matching TRBD1 (6 bases). Looked up from germline, CDR1 is SGHTA and CDR2 is FQGTGA. This CDR3 is 14 amino acids long. The ends were cut back, 7 bases at V and 1 base at J, with 13 bases in the middle. Here the CDR3 DNA reads TGTGCCAGCACCCCCGGCAGGGGGAACACTGAAGCTTTCTTT. Residues: CASTPGRGNTEAFF.

This clonotype came up many times. The rearrangement uses TRBV6-5 and TRBJ2-7; the D is unclear. Germline lookup yields CDR1 MNHEY and CDR2 SVGAGI. Trimming shortened V by 5 bases and J by 5 bases, and 19 bases separated the two germline ends. This CDR3 is built from 15 residues. In DNA form, the CDR3 reads TGTGCCAGCAGTAGACCGGGCCCCGCGTCTAACGAGCAGTACTTC. Translating gives CASSRPGPASNEQYF.

This clonotype was observed many times. The chain couples TRBV12-3 or TRBV12-4 to TRBJ1-5; D call uncertain. The V and J ends lost 5 bases and 0 bases respectively, with 14 bases between them. This CDR3 spans 16 amino acids. CDR3 sequence (DNA): TGTGCCAGCAGTCCTCTGGGCGGATTTAGCAATCAGCCCCAGCATTTT. This translates into CASSPLGGFSNQPQHF.

This clonotype was observed a handful of times. The chain joins TRBV20-1 to TRBJ1-3, with 9 nucleotides matching TRBD1. V was pared by 6 bases and J by 6 bases, with 9 bases of the junction left unmatched. This CDR3 contains 14 residues. Germline assignment: CDR1 DFQATT and CDR2 SNEGSKA (reference sequence). Here the CDR3 reads CSAGVWDRENTIYF. The CDR3 DNA reads as TGCAGTGCCGGCGTATGGGACAGGGAAAACACCATATATTTT.

In its sample, this clonotype was seen a few times. The gene calls are TRBV5-4 and TRBJ2-2; the D gene is possibly TRBD1 (5 bases). The ends were cut back, 0 bases at V and 0 bases at J, with 6 bases in the middle. Germline CDR1 SGHNT, CDR2 YYREEE (reference sequence). This CDR3 contains 15 residues. The CDR3 region is CASSLGQSNTGELFF. As DNA, the CDR3 is TGTGCCAGCAGCTTGGGACAGTCGAACACCGGGGAGCTGTTTTTT.

Ten or more counts support this clonotype. This sequence joins TRBV7-3 and TRBJ2-1, with TRBD2 as a possible D gene (5 bases). The CDR3 runs to 17 residues. V lost 0 bases and J lost 7, with 19 bases in between. In germline, CDR1 is SGHTA, CDR2 FQGTGA. CDR3 amino acids: CASSLTLGPGTLNEQFF. In DNA, the CDR3 is TGTGCCAGCAGCTTAACGTTGGGTCCGGGAACCTTGAATGAGCAGTTCTTC.

The table lists this clonotype with many counts. The rearrangement uses TRBV12-3 or TRBV12-4 and TRBJ2-7; no clear D. The CDR3 has 13 residues. Trimming took off 6 bases at V and 1 base at J, with 10 bases between the two ends. The CDR3 sequence is CASSRTFSYEQYF. The DNA of the CDR3 is TGTGCCAGCAGCCGGACCTTTTCCTACGAGCAGTACTTC.

This clonotype was counted only a few times. J is TRBJ2-7 and V is TRBV10-3; 10 bases match TRBD1. Germline V gene lookup returns CDR1 ENHRY and CDR2 SYGVKD. V trimming: 10 bases; J trimming: 6 bases; junction bases outside the gene matches: 6. This CDR3 has 12 amino acids. CDR3 in amino acids: CARRQGAGEQYF. CDR3 DNA: TGTGCCAGGAGACAGGGGGCAGGCGAGCAGTACTTC.

This clonotype appeared a few times. The chain couples TRBV27 to TRBJ1-2; TRBD1 matches 10 bases. V lost 3 bases to trimming and J lost 6 bases; unmatched junction nucleotides: 7. The CDR3 runs to 15 residues. Germline V CDR1 and CDR2: MNHEY, SMNVEV (reference sequence). The DNA for the CDR3 is TGTGCCAGCAGTTTTGGGACAGGGGACGTCGATGGCTACACCTTC. Translating it yields CASSFGTGDVDGYTF.

This clonotype appeared many times. The chain uses TRBV27 and TRBJ2-6; TRBD1 aligns across 8 bases. Germline V gives CDR1 MNHEY, CDR2 SMNVEV (reference sequence). V gave up 9 bases and J gave up 0 bases; unmatched junction bases: 10. The CDR3 runs to 17 residues. CDR3 nucleotide sequence: TGTGCCAGTTCCTCCGGGACAGGACCCTCTGGGGCCAACGTCCTGACTTTC. It translates to CASSSGTGPSGANVLTF.

The chain employs TRBV19 and TRBJ2-7; a weak D match, TRBD1 (7 bases). Germline values: CDR1 LNHDA, CDR2 SQIVND (reference sequence). Trimming took off 5 bases at V and 3 bases at J, with 20 bases between the two ends. The CDR3 sequence is 16 residues long. The CDR3 is CASSFGGDRGSYEQYF. The CDR3 nucleotides read TGTGCCAGTAGTTTCGGAGGGGACAGAGGAAGCTACGAGCAGTACTTC.

The V and J genes are TRBV10-3 and TRBJ2-1, with D tentatively TRBD1 (6 bases). Trimming took off 8 bases at V and 1 base at J, with 15 bases between the two ends. From germline, CDR1 is ENHRY and CDR2 SYGVKD. This CDR3 region has 15 residues. The CDR3 reads CAIESRGLSYNEQFF. CDR3 coding DNA: TGTGCCATCGAATCCAGGGGCCTATCCTACAATGAGCAGTTCTTC.

This clonotype appeared many times. The chain combines TRBV20-1 with TRBJ2-1, with 9 bases aligning to TRBD2. With V trimmed by 3 bases and J by 9 bases, 9 bases remained unmatched. CDR1 is DFQATT and CDR2 is SNEGSKA in the germline V gene (reference sequence). The CDR3 length is 14 residues. For the CDR3, the DNA is TGCAGTGCTAGCGGGCTAGCGGGATATGGTGAGCAGTTCTTC. The encoded protein is CSASGLAGYGEQFF.

This clonotype was seen ten or more times. The V and J genes are TRBV7-2 and TRBJ2-3; D ambiguous. The CDR3 spans 13 residues. The V end was cut by 1 base, the J end by 5 bases, with 7 bases between. Germline V gives CDR1 SGHTA, CDR2 FQGNSA. This CDR3 is CASSLGYGDTQYF. DNA for the CDR3: TGTGCCAGCAGCTTAGGGTATGGAGATACGCAGTATTTT.

This clonotype has at least ten counts. This rearrangement joins TRBV7-3 to TRBJ1-1; D remains unclear. The CDR3 runs 13 residues. Deletions cut 2 bases from V and 0 bases from J, with 4 bases between. Germline V lookup: CDR1 SGHTA, CDR2 FQGTGA. In DNA form, the CDR3 reads TGTGCCAGCAGCTTAGTGATGAACACTGAAGCTTTCTTT. It translates to CASSLVMNTEAFF. The complete variable domain, with remaining parts taken from reference TRBV7-3 and TRBJ1-1, reads GAGVSQTPSNKVTEKGKYVELRCDPISGHTALYWYRQSLGQGPEFLIYFQGTGAADDSGLPNDRFFAVRPEGSVSTLKIQRTERGDSAVYLCASSLVMNTEAFFGQGTRLTVV.

The sample holds many counts of this clonotype. The chain is built from TRBV21-1 and TRBJ2-2; TRBD1, the table's D call, was not compared with the DNA. TRBV21-1 is marked as a pseudogene. CDR3 length: 15 amino acids. The CDR3 DNA is TGTGCCAGCATACGGGACAGACCGAACACCGGGGAGCTGTTTTTT. Its protein product is CASIRDRPNTGELFF.

In this sample, this clonotype turned up a few times. CDR3 in amino acids: CASSFTGTALDEQYF. In DNA, the CDR3 is TGTGCCAGCAGCTTTACCGGGACAGCCCTTGACGAGCAGTACTTC. This rearrangement joins TRBV7-9 to TRBJ2-7; 7 bases are a match to TRBD1. The CDR3 loop spans 15 amino acids. Looked up from germline, CDR1 is SEHNR and CDR2 is FQNEAQ (reference sequence). Trimming cost V 3 bases and J 5 bases; bases outside gene matches: 10.

CDR3 sequence reads: CSAKRTGANTQYF. DNA of the CDR3: TGCAGTGCTAAACGGACAGGGGCAAATACGCAGTATTTT. The rearrangement uses TRBV20-1 and TRBJ2-3; TRBD1 agrees at 9 bases. V was clipped by 4 bases and J by 7 bases; unmatched bases: 6. Germline V gives CDR1 DFQATT, CDR2 SNEGSKA (reference sequence). The CDR3 sequence is 13 residues long.

The chain couples TRBV15 to TRBJ2-7; perhaps TRBD2 as D (6 bases). Deletions cut 0 bases from V and 4 bases from J, with 7 bases between. The germline CDR1 and CDR2 sequences are LNHNV and YYDKDF (reference sequence). The CDR3 has 13 amino acids. Here the CDR3 reads CATSREEGYEQYF. For the CDR3, the DNA is TGTGCCACCAGCAGAGAGGAGGGTTACGAGCAGTACTTC.

This chain connects TRBV12-3 or TRBV12-4 to TRBJ1-1, with D possibly being TRBD1 (5 bases). V lost 5 bases and J lost 4, with 8 bases in between. This CDR3 comprises 12 residues. The CDR3 spells CASSQGSTEAFF. DNA for the CDR3: TGTGCCAGCAGTCAGGGCTCCACTGAAGCTTTCTTT.

The table lists this clonotype with many counts. V usage is TRBV2 and J usage is TRBJ2-1, with a weak D call TRBD1 (5 bases). The length of the CDR3 is 13 residues. V was shortened by 10 bases and J by 1 base, with 11 bases between the two germline ends. The germline V gene has CDR1 SNHLY and CDR2 FYNNEI. The CDR3 DNA follows: TGTGCCACCACCACAGGATCCTACAATGAGCAGTTCTTC. It encodes CATTTGSYNEQFF.

This clonotype counts as medium-sized (0.01 to 0.1%). This chain joins TRBV20-1 and TRBJ1-1; a weak D match, TRBD1 (5 bases). CDR1 and CDR2 from the germline V gene are DFQATT and SNEGSKA (reference sequence). Deletions cut 4 bases from V and 4 bases from J, with 13 bases between. This CDR3 has 13 amino acids. CDR3 sequence: CSAKAGMITEAFF. The CDR3 region has the DNA TGCAGTGCTAAGGCAGGGATGATCACTGAAGCTTTCTTT.

This clonotype was found many times. The rearrangement joins TRBV7-2 to TRBJ1-6; maybe TRBD1 (6 bases). CDR1 SGHTA and CDR2 FQGNSA come from the germline V gene. CDR3 length: 15 residues. V was trimmed by 5 bases and J by 5 bases, leaving 13 bases between them. CDR3 residues: CASSAMTGDNSPLHF. The DNA for the CDR3 is TGTGCCAGCAGCGCGATGACAGGAGATAATTCACCCCTCCACTTT.

The CDR3 DNA is TGCGCCAGCAGCTTGGAACTAAACAATGAGCAGTTCTTC. As protein: CASSLELNNEQFF. This chain links TRBV5-1 with TRBJ2-1; no clear D gene. The CDR3 contains 13 residues. Per germline, CDR1 SGHRS and CDR2 YFSETQ. The V and J ends lost 0 bases and 5 bases respectively, with 6 bases between them.

This chain joins TRBV10-3 and TRBJ2-7, with 7 bases fitting TRBD2. CDR1 and CDR2 from the germline V gene are ENHRY and SYGVKD. This CDR3 spans 15 amino acids. The V segment lost 0 bases and the J segment 2 bases; nucleotides outside the gene matches: 4. The CDR3 DNA reads TGTGCCATCAGTGAGTCGAGTGGGGGGGCCTACGAGCAGTACTTC. The encoded protein is CAISESSGGAYEQYF.

This clonotype was counted at least ten times. The chain joins TRBV6-5 to TRBJ2-7; 12 bases agree with TRBD2. The V segment lost 2 bases and the J segment 6 bases; nucleotides outside the gene matches: 2. CDR3 size: 14 residues. Per germline, CDR1 MNHEY and CDR2 SVGAGI. The CDR3 region has the DNA TGTGCCAGCAGTTACGGACTAGCGGGAACCGAGCAGTACTTC. It encodes CASSYGLAGTEQYF.

The V and J genes are TRBV25-1 and TRBJ2-5; D possibly corresponds to TRBD1 (5 bases). CDR1 and CDR2 from the germline V gene are MGHDK and SYGVNS. With 3 bases removed from V and 2 bases from J, the gap between germline ends came to 13 bases. This CDR3 has 15 amino acids. As DNA, the CDR3 is TGTGCCAGCAGTGATAGTGGGGCAGGACAAGAGACCCAGTACTTC. It encodes CASSDSGAGQETQYF. Full variable domain (outside the CDR3, taken from reference TRBV25-1 and TRBJ2-5): EADIYQTPRYLVIGTGKKITLECSQTMGHDKMYWYQQDPGMELHLIHYSYGVNSTEKGDLSSESTVSRIRTEHFPLTLESARPSHTSQYLCASSDSGAGQETQYFGPGTRLLVL.

The chain recombines TRBV20-1 with TRBJ2-3; 13 bases line up with TRBD2. The CDR3 contains 14 residues. Germline CDR1 is DFQATT and CDR2 is SNEGSKA (reference sequence). The junction had 5 bases not matched to a gene; V was cut back by 5 bases and J by 6 bases. The CDR3 sequence is CSAWTSGRSDTQYF. The CDR3 DNA sequence: TGCAGTGCTTGGACTAGCGGGAGATCTGATACGCAGTATTTT.

The sample holds many counts of this clonotype. This sequence joins TRBV29-1 and TRBJ2-1, with no clear D. Trimming took off 4 bases at V and 5 bases at J, with 12 bases between the two ends. The CDR3 has 13 residues. In germline, CDR1 is SQVTM, CDR2 ANQGSEA. Written as DNA, the CDR3 is TGCAGCGTTGGGGTCCCCACCCACAATGAGCAGTTCTTC. Translating it yields CSVGVPTHNEQFF.

In its sample, this clonotype was seen many times. The chain has TRBV6-1 and TRBJ1-1; possible D gene TRBD1, 5 bases. The germline V gene has CDR1 MNHNS and CDR2 SASEGT. The CDR3 is 12 residues long. Trimming stripped 0 bases from V and 8 bases from J, with 7 bases between. CDR3 region: CASSEARVEAFF. The CDR3 DNA follows: TGTGCCAGCAGTGAAGCCAGGGTCGAAGCTTTCTTT.

This clonotype was counted ten times or more. The chain carries TRBV7-8 and TRBJ2-4; possibly TRBD1 for D (6 bases). The CDR3 contains 15 residues. Germline V gene lookup returns CDR1 SGHVS and CDR2 FQNEAQ. With 5 bases removed from V and 9 bases from J, the gap between germline ends came to 20 bases. CDR3 residues: CASSPQGYGGIIQYF. In DNA, the CDR3 is TGTGCCAGCAGCCCACAGGGATATGGTGGAATCATTCAGTACTTC.

This clonotype was seen repeatedly, ten times or more. The rearrangement links TRBV6-1 to TRBJ2-2, with 7 positions matching TRBD2. Per the germline V gene, CDR1 is MNHNS and CDR2 is SASEGT. V lost 10 bases, J lost 4 bases, and 9 bases stayed unmatched. This CDR3 spans 14 amino acids. The CDR3 nucleotides read TGTGCCACTTTTGCGGGAGATTCCACCGGGGAGCTGTTTTTT. Residues: CATFAGDSTGELFF.